The 32 T cell receptor beta chains below come from one sample, sequenced in a study of technical replicates of blood from several donors. Measured with immunoSEQ multiplex PCR; TCRdb has only the in-frame clones, and not every one. The profile shows under 45,000 clones, about 96% of them singletons. The sample consisted of T cells isolated from PBMCs. Source of these receptors: a human donor in good health.

The chain recombines TRBV4-3 with TRBJ1-2; 8 nucleotides align to TRBD1. J was trimmed by 5 bases and V by 4 bases; bases with no gene match: 12. CDR3 length: 16 amino acids. Germline V gives CDR1 LGHNA, CDR2 YSLEER. The CDR3 protein is CASSPTGGESPYGYTF. The CDR3 nucleotides read TGCGCCAGCAGCCCCACAGGGGGAGAGTCGCCTTATGGCTACACCTTC.

This chain joins TRBV29-1 and TRBJ2-5; D possibly corresponds to TRBD1 (5 bases). The CDR3 contains 13 residues. Trimming stripped 6 bases from V and 6 bases from J, with 17 bases between. From germline, CDR1 is SQVTM and CDR2 ANQGSEA. The CDR3 bases are TGCAGCGTGGGGCCTACCGCCGCCCAGACCCAGTACTTC. The encoded protein is CSVGPTAAQTQYF. The full variable domain, completed using reference TRBV29-1 and TRBJ2-5, is SAVISQKPSRDICQRGTSLTIQCQVDSQVTMMFWYRQQPGQSLTLIATANQGSEATYESGFVIDKFPISRPNLTFSTLTVSNMSPEDSSIYLCSVGPTAAQTQYFGPGTRLLVL.

The chain employs TRBV2 and TRBJ2-5, with TRBD2 identical over 7 bases. Germline assignment: CDR1 SNHLY and CDR2 FYNNEI. This CDR3 spans 16 amino acids. Trimming cost V 0 bases and J 5 bases; bases outside gene matches: 9. The CDR3 loop is CASSEALRELMETQYF. The CDR3 DNA reads TGTGCCAGCAGTGAAGCGCTGCGGGAGCTAATGGAGACCCAGTACTTC. The complete variable domain, with remaining parts taken from reference TRBV2 and TRBJ2-5, reads EPEVTQTPSHQVTQMGQEVILRCVPISNHLYFYWYRQILGQKVEFLVSFYNNEISEKSEIFDDQFSVERPDGSNFTLKIRSTKLEDSAMYFCASSEALRELMETQYFGPGTRLLVL.

V usage is TRBV27 and J usage is TRBJ1-1; no clear D gene. Germline V gene sequence: CDR1 MNHEY, CDR2 SMNVEV (reference sequence). The CDR3 consists of 11 residues. The V and J ends lost 3 bases and 8 bases respectively, with 7 bases between them. The DNA of the CDR3 is TGTGCCAGCAGTTTCGCAGAAGAAGCTTTCTTT. Its protein is CASSFAEEAFF.

The chain uses TRBV2 and TRBJ2-7; 10 nucleotides align to TRBD2. Germline values: CDR1 SNHLY, CDR2 FYNNEI. This CDR3 spans 15 amino acids. The ends lost 6 bases at V and 2 bases at J; junction bases unmatched: 7. CDR3 DNA sequence: TGTGCCAGCAGGTTATCTAGCGGGGGAGCCTACGAGCAGTACTTC. It codes for CASRLSSGGAYEQYF. Complete variable domain (other parts from reference TRBV2 and TRBJ2-7): EPEVTQTPSHQVTQMGQEVILRCVPISNHLYFYWYRQILGQKVEFLVSFYNNEISEKSEIFDDQFSVERPDGSNFTLKIRSTKLEDSAMYFCASRLSSGGAYEQYFGPGTRLTVT.

This chain connects TRBV5-1 to TRBJ2-3; 7 positions match TRBD1. V trimming: 2 bases; J trimming: 7 bases; junction bases outside the gene matches: 10. CDR1 and CDR2 (germline): SGHRS, YFSETQ. This CDR3 has 15 amino acids. CDR3 nucleotide sequence: TGCGCCAGCAGCTTACAGGGGTCCCAGCGACATACGCAGTATTTT. It translates to CASSLQGSQRHTQYF.

The V gene is TRBV19, the J gene TRBJ2-7; TRBD1 might be the D (6 bases). Trimming pared 3 bases from V and 2 bases from J, leaving 11 bases between. In germline, CDR1 is LNHDA, CDR2 SQIVND (reference sequence). This CDR3 comprises 14 residues. The CDR3 DNA reads as TGTGCCAGTAGTATGGGGACAATGACCTACGAGCAGTACTTC. This sequence encodes CASSMGTMTYEQYF.

The CDR3 region is CASSLATGGLRDTEAFF. CDR3 DNA sequence: TGTGCCAGCAGCTTAGCTACCGGGGGTTTAAGGGACACTGAAGCTTTCTTT. The chain combines TRBV7-9 with TRBJ1-1; the D gene is possibly TRBD1 (5 bases). From germline, CDR1 is SEHNR and CDR2 FQNEAQ (reference sequence). The CDR3 totals 17 residues. V was pared by 0 bases and J by 3 bases, with 17 bases between.

V and J are TRBV6-1 and TRBJ1-2; 7 bases match TRBD1. J was trimmed by 4 bases and V by 6 bases; bases with no gene match: 8. The CDR3 loop spans 14 amino acids. Germline CDR1 reads MNHNS; CDR2 reads SASEGT. The CDR3 DNA reads TGTGCCAGCAGAGCCTTGGGACAGTTCTATGGCTACACCTTC. Amino acids: CASRALGQFYGYTF.

The chain joins TRBV28 to TRBJ1-1; no definite D call. This CDR3 region has 13 residues. Per the germline V gene, CDR1 is MDHEN and CDR2 is SYDVKM. The ends were cut back, 8 bases at V and 8 bases at J, with 18 bases in the middle. The CDR3 loop reads CASSTQWSIEAFF. Written as DNA, the CDR3 is TGTGCCAGCTCTACTCAGTGGAGCATAGAAGCTTTCTTT.

The rearrangement links TRBV27 to TRBJ1-5, with D possibly being TRBD1 (6 bases). CDR1 is MNHEY and CDR2 is SMNVEV in the germline V gene (reference sequence). This CDR3 region has 15 residues. V shed 3 bases and J shed 3 bases, with 12 bases lying between them. The CDR3 sequence is CASSLVRGINQPQHF. CDR3 in DNA: TGTGCCAGCAGTTTGGTCAGGGGCATCAATCAGCCCCAGCATTTT.

Comment on this clone: One end of the junction does not line up with germline, which may come from a read error. The rearrangement joins TRBV20-1 to TRBJ2-1; no reliable D call. The germline CDR1 and CDR2 sequences are DFQATT and SNEGSKA (reference sequence). This CDR3 is 11 amino acids long. The CDR3 bases are TGCAGTGCTCGATACTACTATGAGCAGTTCTTC. This codes for CSARYYYEQFF.

The rearrangement links TRBV14 to TRBJ1-2; 7 bases line up with TRBD1. Germline V gene sequence: CDR1 SGHDN, CDR2 FVKESK. The CDR3 runs 17 residues. The trim removed 0 bases at V and 1 base at J, leaving 8 bases unmatched. This chain's CDR3 is CASSQDGRGHINYGYTF. CDR3 coding DNA: TGTGCCAGCAGCCAAGATGGAAGGGGGCACATTAACTATGGCTACACCTTC.

This chain joins TRBV9 and TRBJ1-1, with 7 positions matching TRBD1. After removal of 3 bases from V and 0 bases from J, the junction contained 2 bases not matched to a gene. Germline CDR1 reads SGDLS; CDR2 reads YYNGEE. The CDR3 length is 14 residues. CDR3 nucleotides: TGTGCCAGCAGCGCCAGGGGGGTGAACACTGAAGCTTTCTTT. This sequence encodes CASSARGVNTEAFF.

The chain couples TRBV2 to TRBJ2-7, with TRBD2 matching over 9 bases. In germline, CDR1 is SNHLY, CDR2 FYNNEI. Unmatched junction bases numbered 4, after V lost 5 bases and J lost 2 bases. There are 14 residues in the CDR3. CDR3 coding DNA: TGTGCCAGCAGTAGGACTAGCGCGACCTACGAGCAGTACTTC. Amino acid sequence: CASSRTSATYEQYF.

This chain connects TRBV6-5 to TRBJ2-7, with D maybe TRBD1 (5 bases). This CDR3 has 12 amino acids. CDR1 is MNHEY, CDR2 SVGAGI, per germline. V lost 5 bases to trimming and J lost 3 bases, with 8 bases between them. The CDR3 sequence is CASSPTGYEQYF. The CDR3 DNA reads TGTGCCAGCAGTCCCACAGGCTACGAGCAGTACTTC.

The gene calls are TRBV6-1 and TRBJ1-5; D may be TRBD1 (5 bases). This CDR3 is built from 15 residues. V dropped 6 bases and J dropped 5 bases, with 17 bases sitting between them. Germline V CDR1 and CDR2: MNHNS, SASEGT. The CDR3 loop reads CASRPLYRGDQPQHF. The DNA of the CDR3 is TGTGCCAGCAGGCCCTTATATCGGGGGGATCAGCCCCAGCATTTT.

The V gene is TRBV7-9, the J gene TRBJ1-5, with 12 positions matching TRBD1. CDR3 length: 17 residues. Germline V gene data show CDR1 as SEHNR and CDR2 as FQNEAQ (reference sequence). Trimming cost V 3 bases and J 7 bases; bases outside gene matches: 10. As DNA, the CDR3 is TGTGCCAGCAGCTTCGGGACCGGGACAGGGGGCTTCCAGCCCCAGCATTTT. Its translation: CASSFGTGTGGFQPQHF. Drawing the rest from reference TRBV7-9 and TRBJ1-5, the complete variable domain is DTGVSQNPRHKITKRGQNVTFRCDPISEHNRLYWYRQTLGQGPEFLTYFQNEAQLEKSRLLSDRFSAERPKGSFSTLEIQRTEQGDSAMYLCASSFGTGTGGFQPQHFGDGTRLSIL.

This rearrangement joins TRBV10-3 to TRBJ1-1, with D possibly being TRBD1 (5 bases). The germline gives CDR1 ENHRY, CDR2 SYGVKD. The CDR3 runs to 15 residues. V was pared by 10 bases and J by 4 bases, with 22 bases between. The CDR3 sequence is CATLWGETGSTEAFF. The CDR3 DNA sequence: TGTGCCACCTTATGGGGGGAGACGGGGTCCACTGAAGCTTTCTTT.

V is TRBV10-2 and J is TRBJ2-5; 10 positions agree with TRBD2. V gave up 1 base and J gave up 5 bases; unmatched junction bases: 7. Per germline, CDR1 WSHSY and CDR2 SAAADI. The CDR3 length is 16 residues. The CDR3 nucleotides read TGCGCCAGCAGTGAGTTTGCTAGCGGGAGTTTGGAGACCCAGTACTTC. This codes for CASSEFASGSLETQYF.

The genes are TRBV5-6 and TRBJ2-4; D gene uncertain. In germline, CDR1 is SGHDT, CDR2 YYEEEE. V lost 0 bases to trimming and J lost 0 bases, with 7 bases between them. This CDR3 comprises 15 residues. The CDR3 protein is CASSLGRLAKNIQYF. CDR3 nucleotides: TGTGCCAGCAGCTTGGGTCGTCTAGCCAAAAACATTCAGTACTTC.

The chain uses TRBV25-1 and TRBJ2-1, with TRBD2 identical over 10 bases. This CDR3 comprises 15 residues. Germline-derived CDR1 and CDR2 are MGHDK and SYGVNS. Trimming cost V 2 bases and J 4 bases; bases outside gene matches: 2. The CDR3 DNA sequence: TGTGCCAGCAGTGAAGCACTAGCGGGGTACAATGAGCAGTTCTTC. Its protein product is CASSEALAGYNEQFF.

The chain joins TRBV30 to TRBJ1-1; D ambiguous. The CDR3 has 9 amino acids. The V and J ends lost 5 bases and 6 bases respectively, with 4 bases between them. Germline lookup yields CDR1 GTSNPN and CDR2 SVGIG (reference sequence). CDR3 DNA: TGTGCCTGGGGGCCTGAAGCTTTCTTT. This sequence encodes CAWGPEAFF.

This chain uses TRBV2 with TRBJ2-7, with unresolved D. Germline V lookup: CDR1 SNHLY, CDR2 FYNNEI. Between the trimmed V and J ends, which lost 5 bases and 2 bases, there was a span of 7 bases. The CDR3 covers 12 residues. CDR3 DNA sequence: TGTGCCAGCAGTACACAGACCTACGAGCAGTACTTC. It encodes CASSTQTYEQYF. The entire variable domain, with the rest obtained from reference TRBV2 and TRBJ2-7, is as follows: EPEVTQTPSHQVTQMGQEVILRCVPISNHLYFYWYRQILGQKVEFLVSFYNNEISEKSEIFDDQFSVERPDGSNFTLKIRSTKLEDSAMYFCASSTQTYEQYFGPGTRLTVT.

V and J are TRBV13 and TRBJ2-5, with 10 bases fitting TRBD1. In germline, CDR1 is PRHDT, CDR2 FYEKMQ (reference sequence). The CDR3 covers 16 residues. J gave up 5 bases and V 5 bases, and 11 bases lay outside the gene matches. CDR3: CASSSLGDRGWETQYF. The CDR3 coding sequence is TGTGCCAGCAGCAGCTTGGGGGACAGGGGATGGGAGACCCAGTACTTC.

The rearrangement links TRBV28 to TRBJ2-5; 9 bases agree with TRBD1. The CDR3 spans 13 residues. V was clipped by 5 bases and J by 5 bases; unmatched bases: 3. Germline-derived CDR1 and CDR2 are MDHEN and SYDVKM. CDR3 DNA: TGTGCCAGCAGTAGCGGACAGGGGGAGACCCAGTACTTC. It is translated as CASSSGQGETQYF.

J is TRBJ2-7 and V is TRBV10-3; 10 nucleotides match TRBD1. V lost 9 bases and J lost 3; bases outside the gene matches: 8. Germline V gene data show CDR1 as ENHRY and CDR2 as SYGVKD. This CDR3 region has 14 residues. This CDR3 reads CAMSPGTGDYEQYF. CDR3 bases: TGTGCCATGTCCCCCGGGACAGGGGACTACGAGCAGTACTTC.

The chain uses TRBV4-1 and TRBJ1-5, with D possibly being TRBD1 (5 bases). Trimming cost V 0 bases and J 0 bases, with 18 bases left between them. CDR3 length: 19 residues. Germline V gives CDR1 MGHRA, CDR2 YSYEKL. The CDR3 sequence is CASSQELQDLTYSNQPQHF. The CDR3 nucleotides are TGCGCCAGCAGCCAAGAGTTACAGGACCTGACCTATAGCAATCAGCCCCAGCATTTT.

This sequence joins TRBV4-2 and TRBJ1-4, with D possibly TRBD1 on 5 matching bases. The V end was cut by 0 bases, the J end by 5 bases, with 10 bases between. The CDR3 is made up of 15 amino acids. Germline V gene data show CDR1 as LGHNA and CDR2 as YNFKEQ. The CDR3 bases are TGTGCCAGCAGCCAAGAGTTGGGGCAGAATGAAAAACTGTTTTTT. Translated, it gives CASSQELGQNEKLFF.

As to this clone: As the CDR3 is not closed by the conserved phenylalanine or tryptophan, this likely results from a read error. It is unclear where the CDR3 begins or ends on the DNA, so no DNA is shown, and the CDR3 is as TCRdb lists it. The V and J genes are TRBV2 and TRBJ1-4; TRBD1 is the table's D call and was not checked against the DNA. The CDR3 is 12 residues long, counting both termini. Germline-derived CDR1 and CDR2 are SNHLY and FYNNEI. CDR3 residues: CASTGTGVMVSY.

This clone showed up just once. The CDR3 coding sequence is TGTGCCAGCAGACTAGCGGAGAGCTCCTACGAGCAGTACTTC. Protein product: CASRLAESSYEQYF. This chain links TRBV6-1 with TRBJ2-7; 8 positions match TRBD2. Germline values: CDR1 MNHNS, CDR2 SASEGT. After removal of 6 bases from V and 0 bases from J, the junction contained 4 bases not matched to a gene. The CDR3 totals 14 residues.

This clone has just one count. This rearrangement joins TRBV2 to TRBJ1-2; D call uncertain. V was cut by 0 bases and J by 4 bases, with 18 bases left in between. The CDR3 sequence is 17 residues long. CDR1 SNHLY and CDR2 FYNNEI come from the germline V gene. CDR3 sequence reads: CASSEALESIVGYGYTF. The CDR3 DNA reads TGTGCCAGCAGTGAAGCATTAGAGTCCATAGTCGGCTATGGCTACACCTTC.